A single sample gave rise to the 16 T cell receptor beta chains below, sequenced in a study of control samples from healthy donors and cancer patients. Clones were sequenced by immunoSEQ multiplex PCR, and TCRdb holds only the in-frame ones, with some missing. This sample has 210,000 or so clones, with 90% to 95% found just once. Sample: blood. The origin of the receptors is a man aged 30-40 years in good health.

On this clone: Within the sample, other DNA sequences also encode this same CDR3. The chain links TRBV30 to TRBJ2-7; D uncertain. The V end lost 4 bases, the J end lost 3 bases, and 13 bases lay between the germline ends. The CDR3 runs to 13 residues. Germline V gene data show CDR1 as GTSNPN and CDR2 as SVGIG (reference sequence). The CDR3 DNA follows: TGTGCCTGGACCCCCGGTACAGACTACGAGCAGTACTTC. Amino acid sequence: CAWTPGTDYEQYF.

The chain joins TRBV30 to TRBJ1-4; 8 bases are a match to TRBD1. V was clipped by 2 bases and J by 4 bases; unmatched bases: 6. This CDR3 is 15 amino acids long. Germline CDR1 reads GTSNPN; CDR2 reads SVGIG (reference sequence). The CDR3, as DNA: TGTGCCTGGAGTTTCGGACAGGGCGGTAATGAAAAACTGTTTTTT. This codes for CAWSFGQGGNEKLFF.

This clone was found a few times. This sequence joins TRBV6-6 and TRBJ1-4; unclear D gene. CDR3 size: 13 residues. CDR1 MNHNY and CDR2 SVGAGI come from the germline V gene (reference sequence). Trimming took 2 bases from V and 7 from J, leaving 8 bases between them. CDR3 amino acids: CASSYQDGEKLFF. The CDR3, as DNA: TGTGCCAGCAGTTACCAGGACGGTGAAAAACTGTTTTTT.

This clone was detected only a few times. The CDR3 loop is CASSYSTTGGYTF. In DNA, the CDR3 is TGTGCCAGCAGTTACTCAACCACAGGGGGCTACACCTTC. The V gene is TRBV6-5, the J gene TRBJ1-2; tentatively, D is TRBD1 (6 bases). The length of the CDR3 is 13 residues. The germline V gene has CDR1 MNHEY and CDR2 SVGAGI. V lost 0 bases, J lost 8 bases, and 10 bases lay in between.

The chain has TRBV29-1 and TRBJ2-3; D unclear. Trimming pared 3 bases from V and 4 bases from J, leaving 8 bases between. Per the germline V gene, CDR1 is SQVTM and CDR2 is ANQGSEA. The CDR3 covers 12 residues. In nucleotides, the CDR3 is TGCAGCGTTGAGCCCGACCCAGATACGCAGTATTTT. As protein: CSVEPDPDTQYF.

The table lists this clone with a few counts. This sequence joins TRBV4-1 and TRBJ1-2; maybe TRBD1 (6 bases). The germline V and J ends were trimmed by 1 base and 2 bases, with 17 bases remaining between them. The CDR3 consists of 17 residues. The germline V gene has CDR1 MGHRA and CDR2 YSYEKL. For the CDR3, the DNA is TGCGCCAGCAGCCAAGCGCAAATCAGGACAGCGAACTATGGCTACACCTTC. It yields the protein CASSQAQIRTANYGYTF.

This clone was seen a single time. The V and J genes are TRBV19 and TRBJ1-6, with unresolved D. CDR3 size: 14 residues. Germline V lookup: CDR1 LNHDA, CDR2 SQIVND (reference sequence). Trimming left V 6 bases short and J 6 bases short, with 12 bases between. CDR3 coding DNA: TGTGCCAGTAGGCGGACCCCTAGTAATTCACCCCTCCACTTT. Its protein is CASRRTPSNSPLHF. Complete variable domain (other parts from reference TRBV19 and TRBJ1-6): DGGITQSPKYLFRKEGQNVTLSCEQNLNHDAMYWYRQDPGQGLRLIYYSQIVNDFQKGDIAEGYSVSREKKESFPLTVTSAQKNPTAFYLCASRRTPSNSPLHFGNGTRLTVT.

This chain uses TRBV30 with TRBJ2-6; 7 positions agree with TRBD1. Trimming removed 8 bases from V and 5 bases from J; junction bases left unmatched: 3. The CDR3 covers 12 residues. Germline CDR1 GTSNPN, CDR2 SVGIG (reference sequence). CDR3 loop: CARGQRANVLTF. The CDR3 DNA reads TGTGCCAGGGGGCAAAGGGCCAACGTCCTGACTTTC.

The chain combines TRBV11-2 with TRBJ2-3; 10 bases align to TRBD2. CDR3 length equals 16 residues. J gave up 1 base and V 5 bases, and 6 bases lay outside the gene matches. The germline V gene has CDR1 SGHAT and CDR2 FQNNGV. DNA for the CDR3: TGTGCCAGCAGCCTGCTCGGGACTAGCGGCACAGATACGCAGTATTTT. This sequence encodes CASSLLGTSGTDTQYF.

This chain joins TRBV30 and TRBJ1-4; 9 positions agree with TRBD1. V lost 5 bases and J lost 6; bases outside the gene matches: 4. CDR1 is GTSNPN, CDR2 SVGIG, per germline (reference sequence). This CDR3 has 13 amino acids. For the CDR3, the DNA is TGTGCCTGGGCGACAGGGGGGGATGAAAAACTGTTTTTT. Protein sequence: CAWATGGDEKLFF.

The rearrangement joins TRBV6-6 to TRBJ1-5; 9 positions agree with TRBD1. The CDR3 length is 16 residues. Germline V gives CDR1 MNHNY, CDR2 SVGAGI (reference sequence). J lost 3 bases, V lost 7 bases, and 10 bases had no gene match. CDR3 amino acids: CASIEDRGRVNQPQHF. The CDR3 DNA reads TGTGCCAGCATAGAGGACAGGGGTAGGGTCAATCAGCCCCAGCATTTT.

The CDR3: CATSSVGDTEAFF. The CDR3 bases are TGTGCCACCTCCTCGGTGGGCGACACTGAAGCTTTCTTT. The chain has TRBV4-2 and TRBJ1-1; unclear D gene. The CDR3 runs to 13 residues. The V gene's germline CDR1 is LGHNA and CDR2 YNFKEQ. V dropped 10 bases and J dropped 3 bases, with 15 bases sitting between them.

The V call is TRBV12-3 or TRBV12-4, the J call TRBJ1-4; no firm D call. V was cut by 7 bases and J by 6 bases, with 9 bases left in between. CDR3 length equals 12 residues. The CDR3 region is CASNREYEKLFF. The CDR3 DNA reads TGTGCCAGCAATCGGGAATATGAAAAACTGTTTTTT.

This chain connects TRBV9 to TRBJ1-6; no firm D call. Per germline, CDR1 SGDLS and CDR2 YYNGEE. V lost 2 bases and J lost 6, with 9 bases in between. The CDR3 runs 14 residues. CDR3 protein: CASSVGSGNSPLHF. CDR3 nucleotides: TGTGCCAGCAGCGTCGGCAGTGGTAATTCACCCCTCCACTTT.

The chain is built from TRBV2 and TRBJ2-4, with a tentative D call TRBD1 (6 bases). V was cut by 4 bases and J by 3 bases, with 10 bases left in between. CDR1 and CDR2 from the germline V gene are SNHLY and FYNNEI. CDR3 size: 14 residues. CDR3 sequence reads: CASSAGTNKNIQYF. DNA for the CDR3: TGTGCCAGCAGTGCCGGGACAAACAAAAACATTCAGTACTTC.

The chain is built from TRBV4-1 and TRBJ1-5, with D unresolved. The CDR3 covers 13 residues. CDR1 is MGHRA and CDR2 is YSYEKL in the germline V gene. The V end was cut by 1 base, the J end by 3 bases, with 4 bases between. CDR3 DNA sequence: TGCGCCAGCAGCCAAGCGGACAATCAGCCCCAGCATTTT. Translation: CASSQADNQPQHF.